This paragraph reports one TCR beta chain. This specimen comes from a study of CD8+ T cells in alopecia areata. Study at large: Those treated were given oral tofacitinib at 5 to 10 mg twice daily. Patients given treatment had severity scored by the percentage of scalp area affected.

The CDR3 consists of 15 residues. The germline V gene has CDR1 SQVTM and CDR2 ANQGSEA. With 3 bases clipped from V and 11 bases from J, the junction kept 16 bases outside the gene matches. The treatment was: oral pan-JAK inhibitor, 5-10 mg twice daily. Extraction of RNA preceded its reverse transcription into cDNA, which served as the sequencing template. Data came from immunoSEQ multiplex PCR; TCRdb stores just in-frame clones and leaves some out. The sample lists about 100,000 clones, roughly 89% occurring once. The chain joins TRBV29-1 to TRBJ1-1, with TRBD1 matching 9 bases. The input for sequencing was CD8+ T cells sorted from blood, taken at week 24, from a patient treated with tofacitinib. The sequence came from a human donor with alopecia areata. For the CDR3, the DNA is TGCAGCGTTGATCTTAGCGACAGGGGGTATCCTGCTGCTTTCTTT. Translating it yields CSVDLSDRGYPAAFF.